A single sample gave rise to the 22 T cell receptor beta chains below, sequenced in a study of shared clonotypes between healthy human individuals. Profiling relied on immunoSEQ multiplex PCR, and the TCRdb table lists in-frame clones only, not all of them. The sample records nearly 1 million clones, 76% being singletons. The sample was memory CD4+ T cells sorted from blood. The sample's subset: CD45RA-negative fraction. These receptors originate from a man in his late teens or twenties in good health.

Of note for this clone: The identical CDR3 is also encoded by other nucleotide sequences in the sample. V usage is TRBV2 and J usage is TRBJ1-4, with 10 bases matching TRBD1. In germline, CDR1 is SNHLY, CDR2 FYNNEI. Trimming removed 6 bases from V and 4 bases from J; junction bases left unmatched: 5. This CDR3 region has 15 residues. CDR3 residues: CASSPRTGGNEKLFF. The CDR3 DNA sequence: TGTGCCAGCAGCCCCCGGACAGGGGGTAATGAAAAACTGTTTTTT. Combining the CDR3 with reference TRBV2 and TRBJ1-4 gives the whole variable domain EPEVTQTPSHQVTQMGQEVILRCVPISNHLYFYWYRQILGQKVEFLVSFYNNEISEKSEIFDDQFSVERPDGSNFTLKIRSTKLEDSAMYFCASSPRTGGNEKLFFGSGTQLSVL.

This clone was recorded many times. The V gene is TRBV2, the J gene TRBJ2-3; D perhaps matches TRBD2 (5 bases). The CDR3 is 14 residues long. V lost 0 bases and J lost 8, with 12 bases in between. Per the germline V gene, CDR1 is SNHLY and CDR2 is FYNNEI. The CDR3 DNA is TGTGCCAGCAGTGAAGCGCTGGACTCTGGTACGCAGTATTTT. This codes for CASSEALDSGTQYF.

J is TRBJ2-3 and V is TRBV7-2; TRBD2 agrees at 12 bases. Germline assignment: CDR1 SGHTA and CDR2 FQGNSA. V was clipped by 4 bases and J by 4 bases; unmatched bases: 6. The CDR3 covers 16 residues. This CDR3 reads CASSSRTSGNSDTQYF. The DNA of the CDR3 is TGTGCCAGCAGCTCCCGGACTAGCGGGAACTCAGATACGCAGTATTTT.

J is TRBJ2-3 and V is TRBV30, with a weak D call TRBD2 (6 bases). This CDR3 is 15 amino acids long. Trimming removed 7 bases at V and 3 bases at J, with 20 bases between. CDR1 is GTSNPN, CDR2 SVGIG, per germline (reference sequence). The CDR3 bases are TGTGCCTATATACGGACTACCCTAAAAACAGATACGCAGTATTTT. Amino acids: CAYIRTTLKTDTQYF.

The rearrangement links TRBV6-6 to TRBJ2-1, with 14 positions matching TRBD2. This CDR3 comprises 15 residues. J lost 10 bases, V lost 6 bases, and 8 bases had no gene match. The germline V gene has CDR1 MNHNY and CDR2 SVGAGI (reference sequence). The CDR3 region has the DNA TGTGCCAGCAGGGGACTAGCGGGGGAATCAGGAGAGCAGTTCTTC. The encoded protein is CASRGLAGESGEQFF.

Turning to this clone: Other DNA sequences in the same sample also yield this CDR3. This chain links TRBV29-1 with TRBJ2-7; 8 bases agree with TRBD1. The CDR3 extends over 12 amino acids. Germline V gene data show CDR1 as SQVTM and CDR2 as ANQGSEA. V shed 6 bases, J shed 1 base, and the junction held 2 bases outside the gene matches. The CDR3 reads CSVRQGSYEQYF. The CDR3 region has the DNA TGCAGCGTCCGACAGGGGTCCTACGAGCAGTACTTC.

This sequence joins TRBV2 and TRBJ2-4, with 9 bases that match TRBD1. Germline V CDR1 and CDR2: SNHLY, FYNNEI. The CDR3 is 16 amino acids. V lost 5 bases, J lost 0 bases, and 5 bases stayed unmatched. The CDR3 DNA reads as TGTGCCAGCAGTCCGACAGGGGGACTAGCCAAAAACATTCAGTACTTC. Amino acid sequence: CASSPTGGLAKNIQYF. Full variable domain (remainder filled in from reference TRBV2 and TRBJ2-4): EPEVTQTPSHQVTQMGQEVILRCVPISNHLYFYWYRQILGQKVEFLVSFYNNEISEKSEIFDDQFSVERPDGSNFTLKIRSTKLEDSAMYFCASSPTGGLAKNIQYFGAGTRLSVL.

This rearrangement joins TRBV6-5 to TRBJ1-2; D possibly corresponds to TRBD1 (5 bases). CDR1 is MNHEY and CDR2 is SVGAGI in the germline V gene. CDR3 length equals 14 residues. V lost 2 bases, J lost 7 bases, and 14 bases lay in between. CDR3 residues: CASSYDDSKRGYTF. DNA of the CDR3: TGTGCCAGCAGTTACGATGACAGTAAGCGTGGCTACACCTTC.

This clone was detected a few times. The rearrangement joins TRBV10-1 to TRBJ2-7; D assignment may be TRBD1 or TRBD2 (7 bases each). Germline V gene sequence: CDR1 WNHNN, CDR2 SYGVQD (reference sequence). Trimming left V 4 bases short and J 9 bases short, with 13 bases between. The CDR3 spans 12 residues. This chain's CDR3 is CASSATGEGQYF. CDR3 DNA sequence: TGCGCCAGCAGTGCCACAGGGGAGGGGCAGTACTTC.

The rearrangement joins TRBV6-1 to TRBJ2-7; D is possibly TRBD1 (6 bases). Germline V gives CDR1 MNHNS, CDR2 SASEGT. Trimming took off 6 bases at V and 0 bases at J, with 12 bases between the two ends. This CDR3 has 14 residues. The CDR3 DNA reads as TGTGCCAGCAGGACCCGGGACACCTCCTACGAGCAGTACTTC. Its protein is CASRTRDTSYEQYF.

The table lists this clone with a few counts. The chain joins TRBV29-1 to TRBJ1-2; weak D call: TRBD1 (5 bases). Looked up from germline, CDR1 is SQVTM and CDR2 is ANQGSEA. V lost 3 bases and J 8 bases, leaving 13 bases between the germline ends. The CDR3 totals 12 residues. The chain's CDR3 is CSVDMAGPGYTF. The CDR3 nucleotides read TGCAGCGTTGACATGGCGGGACCCGGCTACACCTTC.

The rearrangement uses TRBV7-2 and TRBJ2-5; TRBD2 aligns across 12 bases. The germline gives CDR1 SGHTA, CDR2 FQGNSA. Unmatched junction bases numbered 2, after V lost 3 bases and J lost 0 bases. The CDR3 has 16 amino acids. Written as DNA, the CDR3 is TGTGCCAGCAGCTTGGGACTAGCGGGCAACCAAGAGACCCAGTACTTC. Protein sequence: CASSLGLAGNQETQYF. Based on the CDR3 plus reference TRBV7-2 and TRBJ2-5, the full variable domain is GAGVSQSPSNKVTEKGKDVELRCDPISGHTALYWYRQSLGQGLEFLIYFQGNSAPDKSGLPSDRFSAERTGGSVSTLTIQRTQQEDSAVYLCASSLGLAGNQETQYFGPGTRLLVL.

The chain links TRBV30 to TRBJ2-1; maybe TRBD2 (6 bases). The CDR3 spans 16 residues. Trimming cost V 2 bases and J 1 base, with 15 bases left between them. Per germline, CDR1 GTSNPN and CDR2 SVGIG (reference sequence). The CDR3 protein is CAWSNEAGVSYNEQFF. CDR3 DNA: TGTGCCTGGAGTAACGAAGCGGGTGTTTCCTACAATGAGCAGTTCTTC.

The chain combines TRBV19 with TRBJ2-2; D not resolved. The CDR3 contains 13 residues. Trimming cost V 6 bases and J 6 bases, with 11 bases left between them. CDR1 and CDR2 (germline): LNHDA, SQIVND (reference sequence). The CDR3 is CASRLSGAGELFF. The CDR3 DNA reads as TGTGCCAGTAGACTAAGTGGTGCCGGGGAGCTGTTTTTT.

The V call is TRBV9, the J call TRBJ2-3; 8 nucleotides match TRBD2. CDR3 size: 15 residues. Germline trimming cut 3 bases from V and 2 bases from J; bases unmatched to any gene: 5. In germline, CDR1 is SGDLS, CDR2 YYNGEE. CDR3 bases: TGTGCCAGCAGCGGAAGCGGGGGACTCACAGATACGCAGTATTTT. Amino acid sequence: CASSGSGGLTDTQYF.

The chain carries TRBV28 and TRBJ1-2; no definite D call. Germline values: CDR1 MDHEN, CDR2 SYDVKM. The CDR3 has 14 residues. Trimming stripped 2 bases from V and 4 bases from J, with 11 bases between. In nucleotides, the CDR3 is TGTGCCAGCAGTTTAAATCGGGTCAGCTATGGCTACACCTTC. Its protein is CASSLNRVSYGYTF.

Remarks on this clone: Sequence at one end of the junction differs from germline and may be a read error. The rearrangement links TRBV7-7 to TRBJ2-3, with D hard to call. The germline CDR1 and CDR2 sequences are SSHAT and FNYEAQ (reference sequence). This CDR3 has 13 residues. The CDR3 sequence is CASSPGTPDTQYF. The CDR3 region has the DNA TGTGCTAGCAGCCCCGGAACACCAGATACGCAGTATTTT. Using reference TRBV7-7 and TRBJ2-3 for the parts outside the CDR3, the full variable domain is GAGVSQSPRYKVTKRGQDVTLRCDPISSHATLYWYQQALGQGPEFLTYFNYEAQPDKSGLPSDRFSAERPEGSISTLTIQRTEQRDSAMYRCASSPGTPDTQYFGPGTRLTVL.

The count of this clone is one. V usage is TRBV19 and J usage is TRBJ1-4; D is perhaps TRBD1 (5 bases). The CDR3 has 15 residues. V was pared by 6 bases and J by 6 bases, with 17 bases between. The germline V gene has CDR1 LNHDA and CDR2 SQIVND (reference sequence). CDR3 bases: TGTGCCAGTAGCCGGGCAGGGATCGAGTATGAAAAACTGTTTTTT. Protein: CASSRAGIEYEKLFF.

The rearrangement links TRBV28 to TRBJ2-7; 13 bases agree with TRBD2. Germline values: CDR1 MDHEN, CDR2 SYDVKM. V lost 5 bases to trimming and J lost 3 bases; unmatched junction nucleotides: 4. The CDR3 extends over 15 amino acids. CDR3 coding DNA: TGTGCCAGCAGTCCCTGGACTAGCGGGGGCTACGAGCAGTACTTC. It is translated as CASSPWTSGGYEQYF.

To note about this clone: Other nucleotide sequences in the sample specify the same CDR3. This chain links TRBV4-3 with TRBJ2-1, with 9 bases that match TRBD1. The CDR3 covers 15 residues. Unmatched junction bases numbered 0, after V lost 0 bases and J lost 3 bases. Germline V gene lookup returns CDR1 LGHNA and CDR2 YSLEER. DNA of the CDR3: TGCGCCAGCAGCCAAGAGGGACAGGGCTACAATGAGCAGTTCTTC. This sequence encodes CASSQEGQGYNEQFF.

The V and J genes are TRBV27 and TRBJ1-6; D is unclear. The V end was cut by 6 bases, the J end by 8 bases, with 11 bases between. From germline, CDR1 is MNHEY and CDR2 SMNVEV (reference sequence). The CDR3 contains 13 residues. Here the CDR3 DNA reads TGTGCCAGCAGCCCGTTCTCTTATTCACCCCTCCACTTT. This translates into CASSPFSYSPLHF.

The V gene is TRBV2, the J gene TRBJ2-2; 8 nucleotides line up with TRBD1. The CDR3 has 16 residues. The germline V gene has CDR1 SNHLY and CDR2 FYNNEI. Trimming at V came to 5 bases and at J to 0 bases, leaving 5 bases not matched to a gene. The CDR3 is CASSLQGVANTGELFF. CDR3 sequence (DNA): TGTGCCAGCAGTTTACAGGGGGTCGCGAACACCGGGGAGCTGTTTTTT.